A single sample gave rise to the 27 T cell receptor beta chains below, sequenced in a study of blood T cells in healthy people across ages. The authors ran a second PCR of roughly 7 to 11 cycles using a sample-barcoded 5' primer and a J-beta primer mix. A single record per CDR3 protein comes from TCRdb applying MiXCR to the 5' RACE reads. The table has approximately 730,000 distinct CDR3 sequences, about 55% seen once. Material for sequencing was blood. The origin of the receptors is a man at least 80 years old in good health.

This chain connects TRBV5-1 to TRBJ2-7; D unresolved. CDR1 is SGHRS, CDR2 YFSETQ, per germline. Trimming took 7 bases from V and 4 from J, leaving 36 bases between them. This CDR3 contains 20 residues. CDR3 region: CASVLALVESDTSTGYEQYF. CDR3 sequence (DNA): TGCGCCAGCGTATTGGCCCTAGTCGAGAGCGACACTTCAACCGGATACGAGCAGTACTTC. The complete variable domain, with remaining parts taken from reference TRBV5-1 and TRBJ2-7, reads KAGVTQTPRYLIKTRGQQVTLSCSPISGHRSVSWYQQTPGQGLQFLFEYFSETQRNKGNFPGRFSGRQFSNSRSEMNVSTLELGDSALYLCASVLALVESDTSTGYEQYFGPGTRLTVT.

The chain combines TRBV15 with TRBJ2-1; 16 bases agree with TRBD2. The CDR3 length is 16 residues. V dropped 2 bases and J dropped 9; count of bases not matched to a gene: 4. The germline V gene has CDR1 LNHNV and CDR2 YYDKDF (reference sequence). Here the CDR3 DNA reads TGTGCCACCAGCAGACCCGGGACTAGCGGGAGGGGTGAGCAGTTCTTC. It codes for CATSRPGTSGRGEQFF.

V is TRBV2 and J is TRBJ1-1; 7 bases line up with TRBD1. Germline V CDR1 and CDR2: SNHLY, FYNNEI. V trimming: 6 bases; J trimming: 4 bases; junction bases outside the gene matches: 5. CDR3 length: 13 residues. As DNA, the CDR3 is TGTGCCAGCAGCACAGGGGTAGGCACTGAAGCTTTCTTT. Amino acids: CASSTGVGTEAFF.

The chain couples TRBV6-2 or TRBV6-3 to TRBJ2-7, with a possible D match to TRBD1 (5 bases). The CDR3 is 14 residues long. Trimming shortened V by 6 bases and J by 1 base, and 13 bases separated the two germline ends. Looked up from germline, CDR1 is MNHEY and CDR2 is SVGEGT. CDR3 region: CASSRVRASYEQYF. In nucleotides, the CDR3 is TGTGCCAGCAGCCGAGTCAGGGCGTCCTACGAGCAGTACTTC.

This chain connects TRBV7-8 to TRBJ2-5, with D perhaps given as TRBD1 or TRBD2 (5 bases each). The CDR3 consists of 16 residues. Per germline, CDR1 SGHVS and CDR2 FQNEAQ. The V and J ends lost 5 bases and 3 bases respectively, with 19 bases between them. This CDR3 is CASSNRKGDAKETQYF. In DNA, the CDR3 is TGTGCCAGCAGCAATAGGAAAGGGGACGCCAAAGAGACCCAGTACTTC.

This chain connects TRBV12-3 or TRBV12-4 to TRBJ2-1; weak D call: TRBD1 (5 bases). Between the trimmed V and J ends, which lost 5 bases and 0 bases, there was a span of 14 bases. The CDR3 is 16 amino acids. As DNA, the CDR3 is TGTGCCAGCAGTCCTCGGACCAGGGACTCCTACAATGAGCAGTTCTTC. It encodes CASSPRTRDSYNEQFF.

The chain uses TRBV20-1 and TRBJ2-1, with 10 bases identical to TRBD2. The CDR3 runs 14 residues. CDR1 is DFQATT, CDR2 SNEGSKA, per germline (reference sequence). V lost 6 bases to trimming and J lost 5 bases; unmatched junction nucleotides: 7. For the CDR3, the DNA is TGCAGTGCGAATCTAGCGGGAGTCAACAATGAGCAGTTCTTC. It encodes CSANLAGVNNEQFF.

The rearrangement links TRBV3-1 to TRBJ1-6, with D unclear. Germline V gene data show CDR1 as LGHDT and CDR2 as YNNKEL (reference sequence). This CDR3 region has 15 residues. V was clipped by 0 bases and J by 1 base, with 4 bases between them. The CDR3 region has the DNA TGTGCCAGCAGCCAAGACAGATCCTATAATTCACCCCTCCACTTT. Encoded protein: CASSQDRSYNSPLHF.

J is TRBJ2-5 and V is TRBV11-2; 11 nucleotides agree with TRBD2. This CDR3 spans 16 amino acids. Germline V gene lookup returns CDR1 SGHAT and CDR2 FQNNGV. V gave up 5 bases and J gave up 0 bases; unmatched junction bases: 5. This chain's CDR3 is CASSPIAGGYQETQYF. CDR3 coding DNA: TGTGCCAGCAGCCCGATAGCGGGAGGGTACCAAGAGACCCAGTACTTC.

This clonotype was counted many times. The J gene is TRBJ2-1, the V gene TRBV6-5; 7 bases match TRBD2. The germline gives CDR1 MNHEY, CDR2 SVGAGI. V shed 5 bases and J 8 bases; nucleotides not matched to a gene: 12. The CDR3 runs to 15 residues. CDR3 in amino acids: CASSRPRLARDEQFF. Here the CDR3 DNA reads TGTGCCAGCAGTCGCCCACGACTAGCACGGGATGAGCAGTTCTTC.

This clonotype has just a few counts. The chain links TRBV6-1 to TRBJ2-1; D is unclear. The V gene lost 6 bases and the J gene lost 5 bases, with 11 bases spanning the gap. Germline-derived CDR1 and CDR2 are MNHNS and SASEGT. CDR3 length: 13 amino acids. The CDR3 coding sequence is TGTGCCAGCAGGGCCCTCCTGGACAATGAGCAGTTCTTC. As protein: CASRALLDNEQFF.

This clonotype came up a few times. V is TRBV20-1 and J is TRBJ2-3; D perhaps matches TRBD2 (5 bases). V gave up 1 base and J gave up 2 bases, with 13 bases separating them. The germline CDR1 and CDR2 sequences are DFQATT and SNEGSKA (reference sequence). The CDR3 length is 15 residues. The CDR3 DNA sequence: TGCAGTGCTAGAGCCCCGGGAAGACCCACAGATACGCAGTATTTT. Translation: CSARAPGRPTDTQYF.

The J gene is TRBJ1-2, the V gene TRBV6-5; no clear D. Germline V gives CDR1 MNHEY, CDR2 SVGAGI. This CDR3 spans 15 amino acids. V lost 2 bases and J lost 3, with 13 bases in between. CDR3 amino acids: CASSYDVFSDYGYTF. DNA for the CDR3: TGTGCCAGCAGTTACGATGTTTTCTCGGACTATGGCTACACCTTC.

This clonotype appeared a few times. V usage is TRBV7-3 and J usage is TRBJ2-7; 10 bases align to TRBD2. Near its end, the DNA agrees better with TRBJ2-5, so the J call may be wrong. Germline V gene lookup returns CDR1 SGHTA and CDR2 FQGTGA. The CDR3 is 16 residues long. CDR3 protein: CASSLNSASGSETQYF. CDR3 DNA sequence: TGTGCCAGCAGCTTAAACTCGGCTAGCGGGAGTGAGACCCAGTACTTC.

The chain joins TRBV7-3 to TRBJ2-1; TRBD2 might be the D (6 bases). The germline V gene has CDR1 SGHTA and CDR2 FQGTGA. Trimming removed 0 bases at V and 3 bases at J, with 15 bases between. The CDR3 loop spans 17 amino acids. The chain's CDR3 is CASSLTEGNRLYNEQFF. In DNA form, the CDR3 reads TGTGCCAGCAGCTTAACGGAGGGAAACAGACTCTACAATGAGCAGTTCTTC.

V and J are TRBV5-6 and TRBJ2-3; D is uncertain. The CDR3 extends over 13 amino acids. Germline lookup yields CDR1 SGHDT and CDR2 YYEEEE. V was clipped by 2 bases and J by 6 bases, with 10 bases between them. The CDR3 sequence: CASSLDNRDTQYF. Written as DNA, the CDR3 is TGTGCCAGCAGCTTAGACAATAGGGATACGCAGTATTTT.

The J gene is TRBJ2-1, the V gene TRBV20-1; 10 bases align to TRBD2. This CDR3 is 16 amino acids long. The germline gives CDR1 DFQATT, CDR2 SNEGSKA (reference sequence). V was pared by 1 base and J by 3 bases, with 6 bases of the junction left unmatched. The CDR3: CSARGITSGDYNEQFF. The DNA for the CDR3 is TGCAGTGCTAGAGGAATCACTAGCGGGGACTACAATGAGCAGTTCTTC.

The chain couples TRBV5-1 to TRBJ1-5; D possibly corresponds to TRBD1 (6 bases). The CDR3 has 15 amino acids. Germline V gives CDR1 SGHRS, CDR2 YFSETQ. The germline V and J ends were trimmed by 3 bases and 1 base, with 11 bases remaining between them. In nucleotides, the CDR3 is TGCGCCAGCAGCTCCACAGGGAAAAGCAATCAGCCCCAGCATTTT. This translates into CASSSTGKSNQPQHF. Filled out from reference TRBV5-1 and TRBJ1-5, the complete variable domain reads KAGVTQTPRYLIKTRGQQVTLSCSPISGHRSVSWYQQTPGQGLQFLFEYFSETQRNKGNFPGRFSGRQFSNSRSEMNVSTLELGDSALYLCASSSTGKSNQPQHFGDGTRLSIL.

The sample holds a few counts of this clonotype. This rearrangement joins TRBV20-1 to TRBJ2-4; TRBD2 is a possible D gene (6 bases). V was pared by 6 bases and J by 2 bases, with 20 bases between. Per the germline V gene, CDR1 is DFQATT and CDR2 is SNEGSKA (reference sequence). This CDR3 region has 16 residues. CDR3 sequence reads: CSATLGSGYSKNIQYF. CDR3 DNA: TGCAGTGCAACCTTGGGCAGCGGGTATTCCAAAAACATTCAGTACTTC.

The CDR3 loop reads CASSVTRGSSYNEQYF. The DNA for the CDR3 is TGTGCCAGCAGCGTCACGCGGGGGAGCTCCTACAATGAGCAGTACTTC. The V and J genes are TRBV7-2 and TRBJ2-1; 7 positions match TRBD2. The J call may be incorrect, as the DNA end agrees better with TRBJ2-7. Germline lookup yields CDR1 SGHTA and CDR2 FQGNSA. CDR3 length: 16 residues.

The chain recombines TRBV6-2 or TRBV6-3 with TRBJ2-1, with TRBD2 matching over 8 bases. This CDR3 comprises 15 residues. CDR1 MNHEY and CDR2 SVGEGT come from the germline V gene. The junction had 9 bases not matched to a gene; V was cut back by 6 bases and J by 5 bases. In DNA, the CDR3 is TGTGCCAGCAGCCAGAGCGGGAGTAGCCACAATGAGCAGTTCTTC. This sequence encodes CASSQSGSSHNEQFF.

V usage is TRBV29-1 and J usage is TRBJ1-6; TRBD1 matches at 8 bases. The V gene's germline CDR1 is SQVTM and CDR2 ANQGSEA. The CDR3 runs 14 residues. Trimming removed 5 bases from V and 7 bases from J; junction bases left unmatched: 7. The CDR3 spells CSVKVGTGNSPLHF. Here the CDR3 DNA reads TGCAGCGTTAAGGTCGGGACAGGAAATTCACCCCTCCACTTT.

The sample holds a few counts of this clonotype. The V call is TRBV6-5, the J call TRBJ2-7, with D perhaps being TRBD1 or TRBD2 (5 bases each). There are 14 residues in the CDR3. Germline V gene data show CDR1 as MNHEY and CDR2 as SVGAGI. Between the trimmed V and J ends, which lost 5 bases and 0 bases, there was a span of 11 bases. The CDR3 sequence is CASSTRDHSYEQYF. Written as DNA, the CDR3 is TGTGCCAGCAGTACCCGGGACCACTCCTACGAGCAGTACTTC.

The rearrangement joins TRBV10-3 to TRBJ2-5; 13 nucleotides agree with TRBD2. The length of the CDR3 is 20 residues. Trimming took 0 bases from V and 11 from J; bases not matched to a gene: 21. Germline CDR1 is ENHRY and CDR2 is SYGVKD. The CDR3 loop is CAISESIGTSGTDLVFYQYF. CDR3 nucleotide sequence: TGTGCCATCAGTGAGTCGATTGGGACTAGCGGGACAGATCTTGTATTTTATCAGTACTTC.

This clonotype has just a few counts. The V gene is TRBV3-1, the J gene TRBJ2-4; 7 bases are a match to TRBD2. This CDR3 comprises 14 residues. The J segment lost 5 bases and the V segment lost 3 bases, leaving 4 bases of the junction unmatched. Germline V gene lookup returns CDR1 LGHDT and CDR2 YNNKEL (reference sequence). The chain's CDR3 is CASSQGGKENIQYF. The CDR3 region has the DNA TGTGCCAGCAGCCAGGGGGGGAAAGAAAACATTCAGTACTTC. Combining the CDR3 with reference TRBV3-1 and TRBJ2-4 gives the whole variable domain DTAVSQTPKYLVTQMGNDKSIKCEQNLGHDTMYWYKQDSKKFLKIMFSYNNKELIINETVPNRFSPKSPDKAHLNLHINSLELGDSAVYFCASSQGGKENIQYFGAGTRLSVL.

V gene TRBV5-1 combines with J gene TRBJ2-7; 8 bases line up with TRBD1. Germline trimming cut 6 bases from V and 3 bases from J; bases unmatched to any gene: 8. The V gene's germline CDR1 is SGHRS and CDR2 YFSETQ. The CDR3 runs to 14 residues. The CDR3 region is CASTRTGLNYEQYF. CDR3 nucleotide sequence: TGCGCCAGCACCCGGACAGGGCTCAACTACGAGCAGTACTTC. The full variable domain, in which reference TRBV5-1 and TRBJ2-7 provide the parts outside the CDR3, is KAGVTQTPRYLIKTRGQQVTLSCSPISGHRSVSWYQQTPGQGLQFLFEYFSETQRNKGNFPGRFSGRQFSNSRSEMNVSTLELGDSALYLCASTRTGLNYEQYFGPGTRLTVT.

Only a few counts were recorded for this clonotype. The chain couples TRBV13 to TRBJ2-5, with 11 bases aligning to TRBD2. This CDR3 contains 19 residues. The ends lost 2 bases at V and 5 bases at J; junction bases unmatched: 16. Germline V lookup: CDR1 PRHDT, CDR2 FYEKMQ (reference sequence). CDR3 protein: CASSLRLASGRNPRETQYF. CDR3 nucleotides: TGTGCCAGCAGCTTACGGTTGGCTAGCGGGAGGAATCCCCGGGAGACCCAGTACTTC. Filled out from reference TRBV13 and TRBJ2-5, the complete variable domain reads AAGVIQSPRHLIKEKRETATLKCYPIPRHDTVYWYQQGPGQDPQFLISFYEKMQSDKGSIPDRFSAQQFSDYHSELNMSSLELGDSALYFCASSLRLASGRNPRETQYFGPGTRLLVL.